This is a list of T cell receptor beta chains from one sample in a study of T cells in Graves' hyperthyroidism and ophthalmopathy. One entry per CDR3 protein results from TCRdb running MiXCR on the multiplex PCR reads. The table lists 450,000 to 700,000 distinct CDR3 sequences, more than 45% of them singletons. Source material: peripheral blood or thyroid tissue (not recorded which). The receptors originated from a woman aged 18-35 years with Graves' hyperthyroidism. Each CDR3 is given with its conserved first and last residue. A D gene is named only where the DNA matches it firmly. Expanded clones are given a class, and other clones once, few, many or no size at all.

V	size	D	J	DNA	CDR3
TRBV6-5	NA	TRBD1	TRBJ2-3	TGTGCCAGCAGCGAAAACAGGGGGTCCACAGATACGCAGTATTTT	CASSENRGSTDTQYF
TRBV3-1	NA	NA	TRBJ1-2	TGTGCCAGCAGCCGCCTAGGTTTGGGACGAGACTATGGCTACACCTTC	CASSRLGLGRDYGYTF
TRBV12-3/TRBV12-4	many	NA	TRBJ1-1	TGTGCCAGCAGTTTAGCCGGGCTGGTGGCTGAAGCTTTCTTT	CASSLAGLVAEAFF
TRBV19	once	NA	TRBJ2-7	TGTGCCAGCAGCCAAGAAGGCGGGAAGTACTTC	CASSQEGGKYF
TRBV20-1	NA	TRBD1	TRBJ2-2	TGCAGTGCTAGAGATCTAGGAGGACAGGGGGCTTTGAACACCGGGGAGCTGTTTTTT	CSARDLGGQGALNTGELFF
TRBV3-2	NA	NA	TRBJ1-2	TGTGCCAGCAGCCAAGATCGATATAGAACCGGGGGTTACAACTATGGCTACACCTTC	CASSQDRYRTGGYNYGYTF
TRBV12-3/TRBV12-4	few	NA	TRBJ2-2	TGTGCCAGCAGTTTGGTACTCCCGGTCGGGGAGCTGTTTTTT	CASSLVLPVGELFF
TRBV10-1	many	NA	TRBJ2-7	TGCGCCAGCAGTGAGAGGGGGATCCAACGGAACGAGCAGTACTTC	CASSERGIQRNEQYF
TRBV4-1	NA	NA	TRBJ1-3	TGCGCCAGCAGCGCGGGGCGGGCAGCAGGTGGAAACACCATATATTTT	CASSAGRAAGGNTIYF
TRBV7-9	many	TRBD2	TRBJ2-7	TGTGCCAGCAGCTCCACGACTAGCGGGAATCCCTACGAGCAGTACTTC	CASSSTTSGNPYEQYF
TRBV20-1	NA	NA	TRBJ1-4	TGCAGTGCTAGAAGGGACGGAGTTAATGAAAAACTGTTTTTT	CSARRDGVNEKLFF
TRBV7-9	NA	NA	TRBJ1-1	TGTGCCAGCAGCTTAGCACAGGGCGGTGAAGCTTTCTTT	CASSLAQGGEAFF
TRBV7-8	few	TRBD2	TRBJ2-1	TGTGCTAGCAGCCCCATCCGACTAGCGGGCAATGAGCAGTTCTTC	CASSPIRLAGNEQFF
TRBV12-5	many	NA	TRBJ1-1	TGTGCTAGTGGTTGGGGGGGCACTGAAGCTTTCTTT	CASGWGGTEAFF
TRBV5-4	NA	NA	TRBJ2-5	TGTGCCAGCAGCTCAGGGGCAGTACAAGAGACCCAGTACTTC	CASSSGAVQETQYF
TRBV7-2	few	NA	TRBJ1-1	TGTGCCAGCATCGACCGATTCGGACGGACGAACACTGAAGCTTTCTTT	CASIDRFGRTNTEAFF
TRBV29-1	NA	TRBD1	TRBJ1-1	TGCAGCCAAGAGGGGACAGGGGAAGAAGCTTTCTTT	CSQEGTGEEAFF
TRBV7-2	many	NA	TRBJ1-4	TGTGCCAGCAGCTTAGGAGACGGGGGGAAACTGTTTTTT	CASSLGDGGKLFF
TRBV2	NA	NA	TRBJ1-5	TGTGCCAGCAGTTCAGAGGACAGTCATAGCAATCAGCCCCAGCATTTT	CASSSEDSHSNQPQHF
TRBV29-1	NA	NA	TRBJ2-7	TGCAGCGTTGAAGATCGCAGCGGGGAGCAGTACTTC	CSVEDRSGEQYF
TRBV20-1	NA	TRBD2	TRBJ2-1	TGCAGTGCTAGCCCCTCGGGTAGCGGGGGTGAGCAGTTCTTC	CSASPSGSGGEQFF
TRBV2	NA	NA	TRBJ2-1	TGTGCCAGAGACGGTAGCTCCTACAATGAGCAGTTCTTC	CARDGSSYNEQFF
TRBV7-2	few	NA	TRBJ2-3	TGTGCCAGCAGCTTAAGCGTCTTCCGCACAGATACGCAGTATTTT	CASSLSVFRTDTQYF
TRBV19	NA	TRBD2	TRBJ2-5	TGTGCCAGTAGTGACCCATACAGCGGGAGAGGCTCCTTGGCGGGTGAGACCCAGTACTTC	CASSDPYSGRGSLAGETQYF
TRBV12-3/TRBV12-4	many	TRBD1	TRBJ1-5	TGTGCCAGCAGCTCCTCGGGACAGGGGTATCAGCCCCAGCATTTT	CASSSSGQGYQPQHF
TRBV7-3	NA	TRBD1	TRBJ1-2	TGTGCCAGCAGCTTGGGACAGGGTGTGTCTAACTATGGCTACACCTTC	CASSLGQGVSNYGYTF
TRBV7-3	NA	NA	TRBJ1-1	TGTGCCAGCAGCCCTGACACCGGGCGAGGGACTGAAGCTTTCTTT	CASSPDTGRGTEAFF
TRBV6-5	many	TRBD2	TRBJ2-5	TGTGCCAGCAGTGTTTCACTAGCGGGAGGTGAGACCCAGTACTTC	CASSVSLAGGETQYF
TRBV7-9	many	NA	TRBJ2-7	TGTGCCAGCAGCGACAGGTCTACCGAGCAGTACTTC	CASSDRSTEQYF
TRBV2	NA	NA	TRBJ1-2	TGTGCCAGCAGTGGGACACCAGGCTACACCTTC	CASSGTPGYTF
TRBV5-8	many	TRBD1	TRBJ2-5	TGTGCCAGCAGCTCCGGAAGGGACAGGGGGCAAGAGACCCAGTACTTC	CASSSGRDRGQETQYF
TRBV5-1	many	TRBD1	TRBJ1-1	TGCGCCAGCAGCCGAGCAGACAGGGGGAGGACTGAAGCTTTCTTT	CASSRADRGRTEAFF